This T cell receptor beta chain was retrieved from a study of regulatory T cells in long-lasting Graves disease. Background on the study: Over 5 years of antithyroid drugs with positive TSH receptor antibodies was taken to mean persistent Graves' disease. Whole-study findings and limits: TRBV28, TRBJ1-2 and TRBJ2-5 emerged as the favored segments in persistent disease. Among the persistent patients, 2,500 to 3,000 public clonotypes were shared, more than the 950 to 1,000 shared among new patients.

Time point here: persistent/refractory GD, antithyroid drugs over 5 years with positive TRAb. Extracted RNA from PBMCs served as the source of the TCR library. Trimming pared 3 bases from V and 2 bases from J, leaving 14 bases between. CDR3 size: 15 residues. Germline values: CDR1 MDHEN, CDR2 SYDVKM. This clonotype was seen repeatedly, ten times or more. The antigen remains undetermined. Arm-PCR of CDR3 regions and iRepertoire HTBI primers were the basis on which TCR beta libraries were built. MiXCR, applied by TCRdb to the multiplex PCR reads, yields one record per CDR3 protein. The table shows roughly 400,000 distinct CDR3 sequences, with around 20% occurring only once.

The chain combines TRBV28 with TRBJ2-7, with D perhaps matching TRBD2 (6 bases). The sequence came from a female donor with Graves disease. Sequenced material: peripheral blood mononuclear cells (PBMCs), taken when the disease was refractory, from a patient treated with antithyroid drugs. The DNA for the CDR3 is TGTGCCAGCAGTTTTCGCGGAGCGGGCCCCTACGAGCAGTACTTC. It yields the protein CASSFRGAGPYEQYF.